This T cell receptor beta chain comes out of a study of OX40 agonist ivuxolimab in advanced cancers. Study summary: A history of anti-PD-1, anti-PD-L1 or anti-CTLA-4 therapy was acceptable, and approximately 39% had some. The study's findings and limits: CD8+ T cells showed, on average, more clonal expansion than CD4+ cells. CD4+ and CD8+ T cells in blood underwent clonal expansion by week 6 at 0.1 to 3.0 mg/kg.

The germline CDR1 and CDR2 sequences are LNHNV and YYDKDF (reference sequence). V was trimmed by 0 bases and J by 3 bases, leaving 6 bases between them. CDR3 length equals 13 residues. As for this clone: Its antigen is currently unknown.

Generated by immunoSEQ multiplex PCR, the TCRdb table keeps only in-frame clones and is missing some. The sample contains 70,000 to 95,000 clones, more than 90% of which appear only once. V and J are TRBV15 and TRBJ2-7; D is unresolved. Source: CD4+ or CD8+ T cells sorted from blood, taken in a trial of the OX40 agonist ivuxolimab. The receptor's source is an adult with an advanced solid tumor such as melanoma, head and neck, liver or kidney cancer. In nucleotides, the CDR3 is TGTGCCACCAGCAGAGATCTGGTCTACGAGCAGTACTTC. Protein product: CATSRDLVYEQYF. Combining the CDR3 with reference TRBV15 and TRBJ2-7 gives the whole variable domain DAMVIQNPRYQVTQFGKPVTLSCSQTLNHNVMYWYQQKSSQAPKLLFHYYDKDFNNEADTPDNFQSRRPNTSFCFLDIRSPGLGDTAMYLCATSRDLVYEQYFGPGTRLTVT.